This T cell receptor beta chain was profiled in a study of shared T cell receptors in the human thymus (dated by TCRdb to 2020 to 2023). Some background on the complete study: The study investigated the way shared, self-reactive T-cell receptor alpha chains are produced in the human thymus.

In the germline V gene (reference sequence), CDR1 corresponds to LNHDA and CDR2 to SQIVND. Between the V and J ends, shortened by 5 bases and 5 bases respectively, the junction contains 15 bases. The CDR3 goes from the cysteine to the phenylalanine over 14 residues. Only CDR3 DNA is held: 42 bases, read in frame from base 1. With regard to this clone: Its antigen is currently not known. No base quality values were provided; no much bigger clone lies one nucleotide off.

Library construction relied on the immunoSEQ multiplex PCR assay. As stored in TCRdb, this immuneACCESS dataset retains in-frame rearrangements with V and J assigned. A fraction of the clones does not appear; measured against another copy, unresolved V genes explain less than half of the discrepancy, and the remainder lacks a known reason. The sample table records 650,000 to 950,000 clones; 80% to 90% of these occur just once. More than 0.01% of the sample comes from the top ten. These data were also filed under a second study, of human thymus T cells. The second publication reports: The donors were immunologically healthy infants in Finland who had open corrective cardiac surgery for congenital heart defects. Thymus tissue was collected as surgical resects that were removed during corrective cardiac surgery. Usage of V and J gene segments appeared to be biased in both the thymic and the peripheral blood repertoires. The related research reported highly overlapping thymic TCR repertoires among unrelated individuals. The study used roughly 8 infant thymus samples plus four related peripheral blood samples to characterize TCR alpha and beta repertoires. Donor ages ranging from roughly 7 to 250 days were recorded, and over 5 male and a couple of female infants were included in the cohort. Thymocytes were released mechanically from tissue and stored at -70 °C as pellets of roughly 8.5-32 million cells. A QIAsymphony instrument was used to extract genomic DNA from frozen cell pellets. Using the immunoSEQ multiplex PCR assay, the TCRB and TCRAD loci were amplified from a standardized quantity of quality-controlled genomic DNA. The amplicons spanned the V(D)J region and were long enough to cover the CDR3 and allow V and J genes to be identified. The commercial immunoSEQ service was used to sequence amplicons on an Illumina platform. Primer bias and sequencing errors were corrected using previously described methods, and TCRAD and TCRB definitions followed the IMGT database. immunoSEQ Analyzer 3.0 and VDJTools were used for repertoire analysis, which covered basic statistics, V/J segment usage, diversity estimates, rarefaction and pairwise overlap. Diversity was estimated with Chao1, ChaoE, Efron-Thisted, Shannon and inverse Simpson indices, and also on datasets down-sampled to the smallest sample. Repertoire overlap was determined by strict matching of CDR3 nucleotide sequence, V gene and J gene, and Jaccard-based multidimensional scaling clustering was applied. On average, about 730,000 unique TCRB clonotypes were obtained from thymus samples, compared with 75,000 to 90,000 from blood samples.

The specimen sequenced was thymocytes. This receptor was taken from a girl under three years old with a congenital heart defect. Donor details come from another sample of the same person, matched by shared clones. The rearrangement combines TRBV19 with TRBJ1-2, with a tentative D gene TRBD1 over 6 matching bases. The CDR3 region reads CASSHRQERYGYTF. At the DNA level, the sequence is TGTGCCAGTAGTCACAGACAGGAGAGGTATGGCTACACCTTC.